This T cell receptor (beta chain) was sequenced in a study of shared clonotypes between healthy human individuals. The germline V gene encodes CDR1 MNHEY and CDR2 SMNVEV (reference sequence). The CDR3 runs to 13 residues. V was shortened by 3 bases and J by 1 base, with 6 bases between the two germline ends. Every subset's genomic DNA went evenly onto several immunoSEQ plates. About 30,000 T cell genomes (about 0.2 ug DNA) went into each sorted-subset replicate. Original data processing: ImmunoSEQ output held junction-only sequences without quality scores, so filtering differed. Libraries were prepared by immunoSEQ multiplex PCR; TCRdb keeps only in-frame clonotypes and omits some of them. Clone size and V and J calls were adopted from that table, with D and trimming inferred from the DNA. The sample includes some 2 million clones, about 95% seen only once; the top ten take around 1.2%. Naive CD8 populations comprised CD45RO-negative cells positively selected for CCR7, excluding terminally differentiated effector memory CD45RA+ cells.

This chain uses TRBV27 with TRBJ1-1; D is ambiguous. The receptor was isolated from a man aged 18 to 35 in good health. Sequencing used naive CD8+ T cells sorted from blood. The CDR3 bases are TGTGCCAGCAGTTTTTCACAGAACACTGAAGCTTTCTTT. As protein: CASSFSQNTEAFF.